This TCR beta chain was sequenced for a study of blood T cell repertoires in COVID-19. The assay was immunoSEQ multiplex PCR, and TCRdb's table has in-frame clones only and misses some. The sample has 150,000 to 200,000 clones, around 86% seen once. Germline V CDR1 and CDR2: MDHEN, SYDVKM. Trimming cost V 6 bases and J 1 base; bases outside gene matches: 11. The CDR3 runs 16 residues. The rearrangement links TRBV28 to TRBJ1-2; 7 bases match TRBD1. This clonotype was sampled from a man in his 70s with acute or convalescent COVID-19. The sequencing sample was made of peripheral blood. In DNA, the CDR3 is TGTGCCAGCAGGGTAAGGACAGGATATCTTAACTATGGCTACACCTTC. Its translation is CASRVRTGYLNYGYTF.